The rows below give T cell receptor beta chains drawn from one sample of a study of blood T cell repertoires in COVID-19. Produced via immunoSEQ multiplex PCR; TCRdb's table is partial and in-frame only. The table lists 110,000 or so clones, less than 90% of them singletons. The sequencing sample was made of peripheral blood. These receptors were obtained from a man aged 70 or older who had recovered from COVID-19. CDR3s include the opening cysteine and the closing phenylalanine or tryptophan. D genes are given only for firm matches. Clone size is given for some rows only: seen once, a few or many times, or a class if the clone is expanded.

cdr3_nt cdr3_aa j_call v_call clone_size d_call
TGTGCCAGCAGACGCAGGGTTAGCTCCTACAATGAGCAGTTCTTC CASRRRVSSYNEQFF TRBJ2-1 TRBV6-5 NA NA
TGTGCCAGCAGCCAAGCCCTTAGGGGCTCCTACAATGAGCAGTTCTTC CASSQALRGSYNEQFF TRBJ2-1 TRBV4-2 NA NA
TGTGCCAGCAGGGCTACAGGGAATAATTCACCCCTCCACTTT CASRATGNNSPLHF TRBJ1-6 TRBV7-8 NA NA
TGTGCCAGCAGTCCTCGGGGGACAGTCTACTCTGGAAACACCATATATTTT CASSPRGTVYSGNTIYF TRBJ1-3 TRBV6-6 NA TRBD1
TGTGCCAGTAGTTCGACACCCTTCCCCAACTATGGCTACACCTTC CASSSTPFPNYGYTF TRBJ1-2 TRBV19 NA NA
TGCAGCGTTAACATAGCGGGGGGAGTGGAGACCCAGTACTTC CSVNIAGGVETQYF TRBJ2-5 TRBV29-1 NA TRBD2
TGTGCCAGCAGCTTTGCCCGAACTAGCGGGGGATTCTACAATGAGCAGTTCTTC CASSFARTSGGFYNEQFF TRBJ2-1 TRBV7-8 once TRBD2
TGTGCCACCAGTGAGGCAGGGGTAGCCAAAAACATTCAGTACTTC CATSEAGVAKNIQYF TRBJ2-4 TRBV24-1 NA NA
TGTGCCAGCAGTTCGCCCCTCGGACTAGCGGGGGGGGGCTACGAGCAGTACTTC CASSSPLGLAGGGYEQYF TRBJ2-7 TRBV27 NA TRBD2
TGTGCCAGCAGTTTCGTAGGGGTCCATGAGCAGTTCTTC CASSFVGVHEQFF TRBJ2-1 TRBV27 NA NA
TGTGCCAGCAGATCGACAGGGGCCGACTATGGCTACACCTTC CASRSTGADYGYTF TRBJ1-2 TRBV2 NA TRBD1
TGCAGTGCTAGTAGGGGACAGTGGAACACTGAAGCTTTCTTT CSASRGQWNTEAFF TRBJ1-1 TRBV20-1 NA TRBD1
TGCGCCAGCAGCCGAGATGGCTACGAGCAGTACTTC CASSRDGYEQYF TRBJ2-7 TRBV5-1 NA NA
TGTGCCAGTAGTATCGCCCTTGGCGGGACCTACGAGCAGTACTTC CASSIALGGTYEQYF TRBJ2-7 TRBV19 NA NA
TGTGCCAGCAGTGGAACCGGGACAGGGGTCTACGAGCAGTACTTC CASSGTGTGVYEQYF TRBJ2-7 TRBV6-6 NA TRBD1
TGTGCCACCAGCAGAGACCCCCAGGGGACTGAAGCTTTCTTT CATSRDPQGTEAFF TRBJ1-1 TRBV15 once NA
TGTGCCAGCAGCCCCTCCGGGGAGGGGAACACCGGGGAGCTGTTTTTT CASSPSGEGNTGELFF TRBJ2-2 TRBV7-2 NA TRBD2
TGTGCCAGTGGAGCCGGGACAGGGTTGAATGAAAAACTGTTTTTT CASGAGTGLNEKLFF TRBJ1-4 TRBV28 NA TRBD1